This T cell receptor beta chain stems from a study of control samples from healthy donors and cancer patients. Trimming pared 2 bases from V and 4 bases from J, leaving 16 bases between. Germline V CDR1 and CDR2: LGHNA, YSLEER. The CDR3 spans 16 residues. Here immunoSEQ multiplex PCR was the method, and the copy in TCRdb shows in-frame clones only, minus some. Here the sample spans about 96,000 clones, roughly 93% being singletons. This clone was picked up one time. This clonotype was obtained from a man younger than 35 in good health. The V call is TRBV4-3, the J call TRBJ2-3; D might be TRBD2 (6 bases). The sequenced sample was blood. CDR3 sequence: CASSQYPGDASDTQYF. DNA for the CDR3: TGCGCCAGCAGCCAATATCCGGGAGACGCCTCAGATACGCAGTATTTT.